This is a list of T cell receptor beta chains from one sample in a study of cytomegalovirus exposure and HLA in healthy donors. This table comes from immunoSEQ multiplex PCR, and its TCRdb copy is limited to in-frame clones, with some not included. The table shows over 150,000 clones, with approximately 67% occurring only once. The material sequenced was PBMCs. Receptors were obtained from a young woman in good health and CMV-seropositive. Both conserved end residues are part of each CDR3. Fields, in order: D gene, CDR3 length, J gene, clone size, V gene, CDR3 DNA, CDR3 protein. A D gene is named only where the DNA matches it firmly. A clone size is listed for some rows: how often the clone was seen (once, few, many), or a class if it is expanded.

TRBD1	17	TRBJ1-2	NA	TRBV30	TGTGCTTTTTTATGGGGGGGGACAGGGGGCTTTCACTATGGCTACACCTTC	CAFLWGGTGGFHYGYTF
TRBD1	17	TRBJ2-1	NA	TRBV7-7	TGTGCTAGCAGCTTAGCTAGACAGGGGGACCGCCTCAATGAGCAGTTCTTC	CASSLARQGDRLNEQFF
NA	15	TRBJ1-5	NA	TRBV18	TGTGCCAGCTCACCGGAGATGGGAGGCAATCAGCCCCAGCATTTT	CASSPEMGGNQPQHF
NA	12	TRBJ1-1	NA	TRBV11-2	TGTGCCAGCAGCAAAATCTATACTGAAGCTTTCTTT	CASSKIYTEAFF
TRBD1	14	TRBJ1-1	few	TRBV6-5	TGTGCCAGCAGCGGGACAGGGACTAACACTGAAGCTTTCTTT	CASSGTGTNTEAFF
NA	11	TRBJ2-7	NA	TRBV20-1	TGCAGTGCCTTTATTGGGGCCGAGCAGTACTTC	CSAFIGAEQYF
TRBD1	14	TRBJ1-4	NA	TRBV19	TGTGCCAGTAGTCGACGGGACAGGGGTGAAAAACTGTTTTTT	CASSRRDRGEKLFF
TRBD1	17	TRBJ1-2	NA	TRBV28	TGTGCCAGCACCTCCCCCGGAGGACAGGGCCCGAGCTATGGCTACACCTTC	CASTSPGGQGPSYGYTF
NA	15	TRBJ2-5	NA	TRBV7-3	TGTGCCAGCAGCCTCAGGGTCACCCCCCAAGAGACCCAGTACTTC	CASSLRVTPQETQYF
TRBD1	15	TRBJ1-5	NA	TRBV18	TGTGCCAGCTCACCGGTTACAGGGGCAAATCAGCCCCAGCATTTT	CASSPVTGANQPQHF
NA	16	TRBJ2-7	NA	TRBV6-6	TGTGCCAGCAGCATCCGGGGCAGGGGAATCCCCTACGAGCAGTACTTC	CASSIRGRGIPYEQYF
NA	13	TRBJ2-5	NA	TRBV9	TGTGCCAGCAGCGTCTTTTCCGGAGAGACCCAGTACTTC	CASSVFSGETQYF
NA	15	TRBJ2-1	NA	TRBV5-4	TGTGCCAGCAGCTCACCCAGGGTGGGGAACAATGAGCAGTTCTTC	CASSSPRVGNNEQFF